This T cell receptor (beta chain) stems from a study of cytomegalovirus exposure and HLA in healthy donors. In the study overall: Early released data comprised 80 million or so unique TCRs from HLA-typed donors.

V shed 6 bases and J 1 base; nucleotides not matched to a gene: 2. CDR3 length: 13 amino acids. The germline V gene encodes CDR1 MNHEY and CDR2 SMNVEV (reference sequence). With 60 Vbeta and 13 Jbeta primers, the PCR was carried out. TCRdb keeps only in-frame clones here, not all; method: immunoSEQ multiplex PCR. The data hold 150,000 to 200,000 clones, with roughly 88% observed a single time. Concerning this clone: Its antigen is not identified.

Healthy bone marrow donors made up the cohort. Study-wide results and caveats: Analysis performed later showed TCR beta chains linked to HLA being more clonally expanded than equally common others. Later on, analysis showed that most CMV-associated TCR beta chains appeared to be HLA-restricted.

The V gene is TRBV27, the J gene TRBJ2-7; 8 bases map to TRBD1. The sequence derives from a man aged 18-30 years in good health and CMV-seropositive. Material: PBMCs. The CDR3 region is CASRRTGSYEQYF. CDR3 sequence (DNA): TGTGCCAGCAGGAGGACAGGGTCCTACGAGCAGTACTTC.